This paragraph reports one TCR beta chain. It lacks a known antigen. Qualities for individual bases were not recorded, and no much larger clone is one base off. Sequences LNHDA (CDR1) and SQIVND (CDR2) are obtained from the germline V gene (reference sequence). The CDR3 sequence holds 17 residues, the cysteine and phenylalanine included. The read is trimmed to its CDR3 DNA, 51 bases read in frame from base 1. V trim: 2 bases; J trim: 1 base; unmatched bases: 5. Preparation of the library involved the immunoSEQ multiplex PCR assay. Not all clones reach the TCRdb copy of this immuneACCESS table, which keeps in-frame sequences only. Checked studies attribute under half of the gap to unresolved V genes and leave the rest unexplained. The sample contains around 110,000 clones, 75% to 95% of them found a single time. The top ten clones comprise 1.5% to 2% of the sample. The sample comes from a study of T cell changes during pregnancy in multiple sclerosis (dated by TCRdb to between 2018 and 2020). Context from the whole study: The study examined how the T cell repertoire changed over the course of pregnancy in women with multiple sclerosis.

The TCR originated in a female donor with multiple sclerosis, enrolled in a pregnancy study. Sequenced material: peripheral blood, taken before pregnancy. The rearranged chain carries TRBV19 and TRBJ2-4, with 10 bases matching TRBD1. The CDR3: CASSISTGGTAKNIQYF. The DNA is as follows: TGTGCCAGTAGTATATCGACAGGGGGCACGGCCAAAAACATTCAGTACTTC.